Given below is one TCR beta chain in context. Its matching antigen is unknown. The sample belongs to a study of beta chain features in type 1 diabetes. Germline V CDR1 and CDR2: MGHDK, SYGVNS. The V gene lost 8 bases and the J gene lost 2 bases, with 16 bases spanning the gap. The CDR3 totals 16 residues. Study-wide results and limits: It was among patients, rather than healthy donors, that naive, central memory and Treg TCRB repertoires appeared more similar. Shorter TCRB CDR3s, moderately but significantly so, were found in Type 1 diabetes patients in all four CD4+ subsets.

Expressed TCRB transcripts were sequenced after all isolated RNA was converted to cDNA. TCRdb's copy holds only in-frame clones and misses some; the assay was immunoSEQ multiplex PCR. The data contain nearly 350,000 clones, less than 10% of them singletons. The sample comprised central memory CD4+ T cells from blood. This receptor was obtained from a young woman in good health. This sequence joins TRBV25-1 and TRBJ2-6; tentatively, D is TRBD1 (5 bases). The CDR3 DNA reads as TGTGCCAGCTCAGAGATGGGGCAGGCTGGGGCCAACGTCCTGACTTTC. Protein: CASSEMGQAGANVLTF.